The clone carrying this T cell receptor beta chain was seen just once. Its antigen is not known. This sample is drawn from a study of OX40 agonist ivuxolimab in advanced cancers. Data came from immunoSEQ multiplex PCR; TCRdb stores just in-frame clones and leaves some out. This repertoire shows approximately 70,000 clones, 85% found once; its top ten account for 0.83%. The study, taken as a whole, reports: A proportion of nonresponders additionally exhibited low normalized T-cell clonal expansion.

Trimming cost V 1 base and J 0 bases, with 8 bases left between them. The CDR3 spans 15 residues. Per germline, CDR1 SGHDT and CDR2 YYEEEE. The TCR originated in an adult with an advanced solid tumor such as melanoma, head and neck, liver or kidney cancer. The J gene is TRBJ1-3, the V gene TRBV5-6, with D maybe TRBD1 (5 bases). Sequencing was performed on CD4+ or CD8+ T cells sorted from blood, taken in a trial of the OX40 agonist ivuxolimab. CDR3 sequence: CASSLSGGSGNTIYF. Written as DNA, the CDR3 is TGTGCCAGCAGCTTGTCCGGGGGCTCTGGAAACACCATATATTTT.